These T cell receptor beta chains were read from a single sample in a study of T cell responses to AZD1222 COVID-19 vaccine. Data came from immunoSEQ multiplex PCR; TCRdb stores just in-frame clones and leaves some out. The sample records about 160,000 clones, 80% to 95% being singletons. The sample in question was peripheral blood, obtained 28 days after the second AZD1222 dose. All receptors derive from an adult who received the AZD1222 COVID-19 vaccine. Each CDR3 is given with its conserved first and last residue. Each record gives: CDR3 length, V gene, clone size, CDR3 protein. A clone size is listed for some rows: how often the clone was seen (once, few, many), or a class if it is expanded.

length: 16; V: TRBV4-2; size: .; CDR3: CASSQDLTAVWTPQHF
length: 14; V: TRBV7-9; size: once; CDR3: CASSLVKEAGELFF
length: 14; V: TRBV28; size: .; CDR3: CASSFWNGDQPQHF
length: 16; V: TRBV5-8; size: .; CDR3: CASSPRLAGDQETQYF
length: 17; V: TRBV4-2; size: once; CDR3: CASSQAEIGVSGNTIYF
length: 14; V: TRBV11-2; size: once; CDR3: CASSLVNSYNEQFF
length: 15; V: TRBV4-1; size: .; CDR3: CASTLAFSSYNEQFF
length: 15; V: TRBV27; size: few; CDR3: CASSRTGTGDSPLHF
length: 15; V: TRBV4-1; size: once; CDR3: CASSQEEGRGAPPFF
length: 18; V: TRBV7-9; size: .; CDR3: CASSSGGLAGDWVNEQFF
length: 14; V: TRBV12-5; size: once; CDR3: CASGTGQGANEQFF
length: 13; V: TRBV11-2; size: .; CDR3: CASSLGLNTEAFF
length: 17; V: TRBV29-1; size: .; CDR3: CSVEDPAGTDPYNEQFF
length: 16; V: TRBV5-1; size: .; CDR3: CASSLALGDTNYGYTF
length: 11; V: TRBV30; size: .; CDR3: CAWSTDTEAFF
length: 15; V: TRBV6-5; size: .; CDR3: CASSYRLEPGEKLFF
length: 12; V: TRBV4-1; size: .; CDR3: CASSQRQDEAFF
length: 14; V: TRBV6-6; size: .; CDR3: CASSTGTINYEQYF
length: 16; V: TRBV2; size: .; CDR3: CASTSTGVSSGNTIYF
length: 12; V: TRBV7-9; size: .; CDR3: CASSLGGFEAFF
length: 14; V: TRBV6-4; size: .; CDR3: CASSESGSTDTQYF
length: 16; V: TRBV18; size: .; CDR3: CASSPWVRTDQETQYF
length: 15; V: TRBV19; size: .; CDR3: CASSIFSGHTDTQYF
length: 13; V: TRBV2; size: .; CDR3: CASTSAIKYEQYF
length: 14; V: TRBV14; size: .; CDR3: CASSLGIMNTEAFF
length: 18; V: TRBV11-2; size: .; CDR3: CASSSTPDRVGAKNIQYF
length: 13; V: TRBV12-3/TRBV12-4; size: .; CDR3: CASSLTGFPEAFF
length: 16; V: TRBV5-1; size: .; CDR3: CASLGLAGGPENEQFF
length: 14; V: TRBV2; size: .; CDR3: CASTLKGGGTEAFF
length: 15; V: TRBV6-5; size: .; CDR3: CASSYSGRASYEQYF
length: 12; V: TRBV24-1; size: .; CDR3: CATSEKGRGYTF
length: 14; V: TRBV10-3; size: .; CDR3: CAISQDRSNQPQHF
length: 16; V: TRBV18; size: .; CDR3: CASSPPGGRVVNGYTF
length: 18; V: TRBV7-9; size: .; CDR3: CASSLDIWDRPSEFEAFF